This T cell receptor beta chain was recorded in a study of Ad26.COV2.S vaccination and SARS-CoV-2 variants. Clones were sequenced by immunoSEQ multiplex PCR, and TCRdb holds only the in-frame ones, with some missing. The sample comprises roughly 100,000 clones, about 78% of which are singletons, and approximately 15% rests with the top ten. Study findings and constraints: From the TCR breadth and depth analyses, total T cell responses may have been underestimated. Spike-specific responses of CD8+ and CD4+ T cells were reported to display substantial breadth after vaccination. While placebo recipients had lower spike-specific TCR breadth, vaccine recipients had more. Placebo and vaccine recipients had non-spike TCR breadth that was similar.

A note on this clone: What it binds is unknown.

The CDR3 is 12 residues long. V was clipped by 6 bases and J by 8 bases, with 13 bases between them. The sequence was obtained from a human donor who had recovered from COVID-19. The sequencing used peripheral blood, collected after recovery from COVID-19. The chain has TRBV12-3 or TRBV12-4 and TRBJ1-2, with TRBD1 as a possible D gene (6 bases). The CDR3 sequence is CASSTNREGYTF. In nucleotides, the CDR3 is TGTGCCAGCAGCACGAACAGGGAGGGCTACACCTTC.